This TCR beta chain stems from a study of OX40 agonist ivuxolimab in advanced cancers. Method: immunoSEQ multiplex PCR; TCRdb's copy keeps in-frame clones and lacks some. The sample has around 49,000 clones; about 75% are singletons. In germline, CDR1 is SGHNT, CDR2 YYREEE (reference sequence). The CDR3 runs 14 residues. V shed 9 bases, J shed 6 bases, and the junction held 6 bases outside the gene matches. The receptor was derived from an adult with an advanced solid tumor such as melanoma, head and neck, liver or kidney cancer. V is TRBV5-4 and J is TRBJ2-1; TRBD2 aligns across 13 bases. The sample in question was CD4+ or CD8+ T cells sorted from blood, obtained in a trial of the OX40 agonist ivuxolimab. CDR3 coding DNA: TGTGCCACCACCGGGACTAGCGGGATCAATGAGCAGTTCTTC. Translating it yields CATTGTSGINEQFF. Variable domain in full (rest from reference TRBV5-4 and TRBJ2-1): ETGVTQSPTHLIKTRGQQVTLRCSSQSGHNTVSWYQQALGQGPQFIFQYYREEENGRGNFPPRFSGLQFPNYSSELNVNALELDDSALYLCATTGTSGINEQFFGPGTRLTVL.